This T cell receptor (beta chain) was captured in a study of cytomegalovirus exposure and HLA in healthy donors. The V gene end was trimmed by 5 bases and the J gene end by 3 bases; junction bases not matched to a gene: 7. In germline, CDR1 is MDHEN, CDR2 SYDVKM. The CDR3 spans 15 residues. Primers: 60 Vbeta forward and 13 Jbeta reverse. Sequencing used immunoSEQ multiplex PCR; TCRdb keeps in-frame clones, though not all of them. The table lists about 200,000 clones, over 75% of them singletons. What was sequenced was PBMCs. The chain combines TRBV28 with TRBJ2-5; 9 bases match TRBD2. The sequence came from a boy younger than 10 in good health and CMV-seronegative. Here the CDR3 reads CASSPVGLAEETQYF. In nucleotides, the CDR3 is TGTGCCAGCAGTCCGGTGGGACTAGCAGAAGAGACCCAGTACTTC.